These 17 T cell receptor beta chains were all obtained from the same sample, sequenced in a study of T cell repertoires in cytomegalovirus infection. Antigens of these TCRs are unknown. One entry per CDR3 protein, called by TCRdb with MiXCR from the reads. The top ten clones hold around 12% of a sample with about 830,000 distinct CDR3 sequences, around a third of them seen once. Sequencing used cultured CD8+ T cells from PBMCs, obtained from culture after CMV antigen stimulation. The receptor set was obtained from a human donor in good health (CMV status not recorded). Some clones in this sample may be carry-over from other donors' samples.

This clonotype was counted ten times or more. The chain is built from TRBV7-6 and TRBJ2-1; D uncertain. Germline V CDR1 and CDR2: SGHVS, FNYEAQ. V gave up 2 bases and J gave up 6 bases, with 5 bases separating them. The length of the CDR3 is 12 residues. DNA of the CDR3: TGTGCCAGCAGCTTAAAGGGCAATGAGCAGTTCTTC. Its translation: CASSLKGNEQFF.

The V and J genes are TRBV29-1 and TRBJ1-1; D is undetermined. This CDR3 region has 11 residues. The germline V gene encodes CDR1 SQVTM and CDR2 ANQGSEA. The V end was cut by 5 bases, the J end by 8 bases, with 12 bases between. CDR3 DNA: TGCAGCGTTCTGAGTGCCAGGGAAGCTTTCTTT. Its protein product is CSVLSAREAFF. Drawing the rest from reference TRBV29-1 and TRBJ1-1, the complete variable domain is SAVISQKPSRDICQRGTSLTIQCQVDSQVTMMFWYRQQPGQSLTLIATANQGSEATYESGFVIDKFPISRPNLTFSTLTVSNMSPEDSSIYLCSVLSAREAFFGQGTRLTVV.

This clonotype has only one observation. The CDR3 loop reads CSAPPHRGDNSPLHF. The CDR3 DNA reads TGCAGTGCTCCCCCCCACAGGGGGGATAATTCACCCCTCCACTTT. This rearrangement joins TRBV20-1 to TRBJ1-6; 8 nucleotides line up with TRBD1. The CDR3 is 15 amino acids. The germline CDR1 and CDR2 sequences are DFQATT and SNEGSKA (reference sequence). The V gene end was trimmed by 5 bases and the J gene end by 5 bases; junction bases not matched to a gene: 8.

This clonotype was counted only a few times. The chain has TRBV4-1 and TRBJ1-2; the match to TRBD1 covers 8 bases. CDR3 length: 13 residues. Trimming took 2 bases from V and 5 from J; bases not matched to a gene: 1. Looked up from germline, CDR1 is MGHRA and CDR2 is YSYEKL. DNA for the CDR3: TGCGCCAGCAGCCAAAGGACAGGGTATGGCTACACCTTC. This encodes CASSQRTGYGYTF.

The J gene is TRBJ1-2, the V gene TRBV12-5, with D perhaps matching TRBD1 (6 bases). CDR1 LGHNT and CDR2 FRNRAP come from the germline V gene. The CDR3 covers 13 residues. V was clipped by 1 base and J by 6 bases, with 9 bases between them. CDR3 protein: CASGLGGTNGYTF. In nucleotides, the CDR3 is TGTGCTAGTGGTTTGGGAGGGACAAATGGCTACACCTTC.

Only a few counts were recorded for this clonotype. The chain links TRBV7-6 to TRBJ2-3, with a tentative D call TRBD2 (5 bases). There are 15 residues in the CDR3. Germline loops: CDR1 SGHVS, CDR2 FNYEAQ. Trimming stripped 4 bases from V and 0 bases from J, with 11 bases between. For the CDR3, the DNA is TGTGCCAGCAGCTCTAAGCGGAGTAGCACAGATACGCAGTATTTT. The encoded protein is CASSSKRSSTDTQYF.

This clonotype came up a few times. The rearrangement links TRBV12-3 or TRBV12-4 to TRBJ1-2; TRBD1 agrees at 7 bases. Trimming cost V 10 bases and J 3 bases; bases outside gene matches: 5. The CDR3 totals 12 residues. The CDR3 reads CATTGTDYGYTF. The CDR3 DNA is TGTGCCACTACCGGGACAGACTATGGCTACACCTTC.

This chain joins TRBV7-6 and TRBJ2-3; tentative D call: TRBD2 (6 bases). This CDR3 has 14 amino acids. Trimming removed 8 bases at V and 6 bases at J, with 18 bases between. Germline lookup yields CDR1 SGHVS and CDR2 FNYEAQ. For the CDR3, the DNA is TGTGCCAGCGGGGGACTCCGAGGCGCGGATACGCAGTATTTT. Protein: CASGGLRGADTQYF.

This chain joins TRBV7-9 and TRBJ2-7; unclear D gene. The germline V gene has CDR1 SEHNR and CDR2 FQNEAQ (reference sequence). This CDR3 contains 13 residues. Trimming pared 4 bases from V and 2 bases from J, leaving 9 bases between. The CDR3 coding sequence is TGTGCCAGCAGCTCCGACGAAACCTACGAGCAGTACGTC. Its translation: CASSSDETYEQYV.

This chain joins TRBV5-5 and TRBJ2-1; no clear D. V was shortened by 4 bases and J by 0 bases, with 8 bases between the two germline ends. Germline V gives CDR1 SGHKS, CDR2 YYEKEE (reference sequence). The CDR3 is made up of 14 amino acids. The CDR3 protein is CASSVLSSYNEQFF. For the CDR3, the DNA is TGTGCCAGCAGCGTCCTGAGCTCCTACAATGAGCAGTTCTTC. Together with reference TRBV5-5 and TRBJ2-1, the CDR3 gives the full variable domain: DAGVTQSPTHLIKTRGQQVTLRCSPISGHKSVSWYQQVLGQGPQFIFQYYEKEERGRGNFPDRFSARQFPNYSSELNVNALLLGDSALYLCASSVLSSYNEQFFGPGTRLTVL.

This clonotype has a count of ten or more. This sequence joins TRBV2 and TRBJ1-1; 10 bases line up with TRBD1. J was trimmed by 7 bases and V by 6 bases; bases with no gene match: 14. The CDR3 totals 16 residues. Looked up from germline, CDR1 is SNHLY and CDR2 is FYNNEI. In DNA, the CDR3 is TGTGCCAGCAGCCACCCTAAGATGACAGGGGGCCTTGAAGCTTTCTTT. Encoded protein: CASSHPKMTGGLEAFF. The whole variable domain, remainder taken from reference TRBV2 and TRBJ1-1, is EPEVTQTPSHQVTQMGQEVILRCVPISNHLYFYWYRQILGQKVEFLVSFYNNEISEKSEIFDDQFSVERPDGSNFTLKIRSTKLEDSAMYFCASSHPKMTGGLEAFFGQGTRLTVV.

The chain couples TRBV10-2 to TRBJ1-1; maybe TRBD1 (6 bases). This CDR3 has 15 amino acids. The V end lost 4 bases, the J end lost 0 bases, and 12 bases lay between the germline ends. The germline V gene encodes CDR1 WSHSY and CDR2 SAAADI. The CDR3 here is CASSATGIMNTEAFF. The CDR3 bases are TGCGCCAGCAGTGCTACAGGGATTATGAACACTGAAGCTTTCTTT.

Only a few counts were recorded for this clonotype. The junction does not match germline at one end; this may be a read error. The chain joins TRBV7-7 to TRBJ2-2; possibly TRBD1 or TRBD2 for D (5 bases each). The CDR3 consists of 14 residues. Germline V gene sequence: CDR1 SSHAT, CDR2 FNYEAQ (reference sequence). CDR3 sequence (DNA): TGTGCTAGCAGCTTAGAGAGGGGCCGAGGGGAGCTGTTTTTT. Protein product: CASSLERGRGELFF.

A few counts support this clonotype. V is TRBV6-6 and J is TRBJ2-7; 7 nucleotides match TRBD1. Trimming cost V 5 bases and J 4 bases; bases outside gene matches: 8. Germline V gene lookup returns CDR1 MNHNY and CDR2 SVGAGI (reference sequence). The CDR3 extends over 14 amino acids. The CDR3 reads CASSATGSWYEQYV. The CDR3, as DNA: TGTGCCAGCAGTGCGACAGGGTCCTGGTACGAGCAGTACGTC.

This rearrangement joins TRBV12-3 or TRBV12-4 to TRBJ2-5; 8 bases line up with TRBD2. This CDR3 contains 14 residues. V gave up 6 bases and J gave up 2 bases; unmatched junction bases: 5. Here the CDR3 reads CASRARGGQETQYF. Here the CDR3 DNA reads TGTGCCAGCAGAGCTCGGGGGGGACAAGAGACCCAGTACTTC.

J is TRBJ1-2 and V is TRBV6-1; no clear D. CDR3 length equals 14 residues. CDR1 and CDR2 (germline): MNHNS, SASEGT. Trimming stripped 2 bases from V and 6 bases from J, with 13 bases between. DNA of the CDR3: TGTGCCAGCAGTGAAAATCTAGGGCAGGATGGCTACACCTTC. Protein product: CASSENLGQDGYTF.

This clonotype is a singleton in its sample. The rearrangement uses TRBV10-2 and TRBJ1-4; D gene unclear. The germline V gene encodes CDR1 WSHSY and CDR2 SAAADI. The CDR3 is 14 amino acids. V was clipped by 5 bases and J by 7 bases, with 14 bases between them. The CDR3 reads CASSLVRVGEKLFF. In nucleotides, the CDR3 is TGCGCCAGCAGTTTAGTGAGGGTCGGTGAAAAACTGTTTTTT.